Listed below are T cell receptor beta chains from one sample, sequenced in a study of T cell responses to AZD1222 COVID-19 vaccine. Using immunoSEQ multiplex PCR, the repertoire was profiled, and TCRdb retains in-frame clones only, with some absent. The sample contains tens of thousands of clones, about 85% of which appear only once. The sequencing used peripheral blood, collected 28 days after the second AZD1222 dose. These receptors were collected from an adult who received the AZD1222 COVID-19 vaccine. Each CDR3 is given with its conserved first and last residue. Each record gives: clone size, V gene, J gene, CDR3 length, D gene, CDR3 protein, CDR3 DNA. D genes are given only for firm matches. Part of the rows lack a size; the others show once, few, many or a class for expanded clones.

-	TRBV30	TRBJ2-7	14	TRBD1	CAWSPGTGEDEQYF	TGTGCCTGGAGCCCCGGGACAGGGGAGGACGAGCAGTACTTC
-	TRBV28	TRBJ2-7	13	TRBD1	CASSQGQSYEQYF	TGTGCCAGCAGTCAGGGACAGTCCTACGAGCAGTACTTC
-	TRBV28	TRBJ2-1	13	-	CASSFAYRNEQFF	TGTGCCAGCAGTTTTGCCTACCGCAATGAGCAGTTCTTC
once	TRBV3-1/TRBV3-2	TRBJ2-7	15	TRBD2	CASSQTTSGFYEQYF	TGTGCCAGCAGCCAAACGACTAGCGGGTTTTACGAGCAGTACTTC
-	TRBV7-8	TRBJ2-7	15	TRBD1	CASSLVGQGPYEQYF	TGTGCCAGCAGCTTAGTGGGACAGGGGCCCTACGAGCAGTACTTC
-	TRBV3-1/TRBV3-2	TRBJ2-5	17	-	CASSQEAWQGIAETQYF	TGTGCCAGCAGCCAAGAAGCTTGGCAGGGAATAGCAGAGACCCAGTACTTC
-	TRBV9	TRBJ2-3	18	TRBD1	CASSVDPGQGVSTDTQYF	TGTGCCAGCAGCGTAGATCCGGGACAGGGGGTTAGTACAGATACGCAGTATTTT
-	TRBV6-5	TRBJ2-5	16	TRBD2	CASSYGASGGAKTQYF	TGTGCCAGCAGTTACGGGGCTAGCGGGGGGGCGAAGACCCAGTACTTC
-	TRBV28	TRBJ1-6	14	-	CASSLTYDNSPLHF	TGTGCCAGCAGTTTGACCTACGATAATTCACCCCTCCACTTT
-	TRBV2	TRBJ1-4	15	-	CASSRTSATNEKLFF	TGTGCCAGCAGCAGGACGAGCGCAACTAATGAAAAACTGTTTTTT
-	TRBV7-2	TRBJ1-2	18	-	CASSLEPQAAGFNYGYTF	TGTGCCAGCAGCTTAGAGCCCCAGGCGGCAGGCTTTAACTATGGCTACACCTTC
-	TRBV7-9	TRBJ2-7	16	-	CASSLFGGPSSYEQYF	TGTGCCAGCAGCTTATTCGGGGGCCCAAGCTCCTACGAGCAGTACTTC
-	TRBV10-3	TRBJ2-6	15	-	CATLSRDTRANVLTF	TGTGCCACATTGAGTCGGGACACCCGAGCCAACGTCCTGACTTTC
once	TRBV18	TRBJ2-1	16	-	CASSVGYPSSYNEQFF	TGTGCCAGCTCAGTCGGTTACCCGAGCTCCTACAATGAGCAGTTCTTC
-	TRBV29-1	TRBJ2-1	12	TRBD2	CSASSREYEQFF	TGCAGCGCTTCATCGCGGGAGTATGAGCAGTTCTTC
-	TRBV5-4	TRBJ2-7	13	-	CASSLQLSYEQYF	TGTGCCAGCAGCTTGCAGCTCTCCTACGAGCAGTACTTC
few	TRBV2	TRBJ1-2	13	TRBD1	CASSERTGYGYTF	TGTGCCAGCAGTGAACGGACAGGGTACGGCTACACCTTC
-	TRBV24-1	TRBJ2-7	13	-	CATSDRVTYEQYF	TGTGCCACCAGTGATCGGGTAACCTACGAGCAGTACTTC
-	TRBV2	TRBJ1-1	13	-	CASDPAGGTEAFF	TGTGCCAGCGATCCTGCGGGGGGCACTGAAGCTTTCTTT
-	TRBV18	TRBJ1-1	16	-	CASSPGAGQNYTEAFF	TGTGCCAGCTCACCTGGAGCGGGCCAGAATTACACTGAAGCTTTCTTT
once	TRBV28	TRBJ2-3	14	TRBD1	CASSLGQDTDTQYF	TGTGCCAGCAGTTTGGGACAGGACACAGATACGCAGTATTTT
-	TRBV5-1	TRBJ2-2	16	TRBD2	CASSSVGGTNTGELFF	TGCGCCAGCAGCTCAGTGGGAGGGACGAACACCGGGGAGCTGTTTTTT
few	TRBV5-1	TRBJ2-7	15	TRBD2	CASSLIFAGENEQYF	TGCGCCAGCAGCTTGATTTTTGCGGGAGAAAACGAGCAGTACTTC
-	TRBV27	TRBJ1-5	13	-	CASSIDRGSAQHF	TGTGCCAGCAGTATAGACCGAGGTTCCGCCCAGCATTTT
-	TRBV5-1	TRBJ1-6	16	TRBD1	CASSLVSGGYNSPLHF	TGCGCCAGCAGCTTGGTTTCAGGGGGATATAATTCACCCCTCCACTTT